Following are 10 T cell receptor beta chains from one sample sequenced in a study of blood T cell repertoires in COVID-19 (dated by TCRdb to the early 2020s). Receptor amplification or capture employed the immunoSEQ multiplex PCR assay. In TCRdb, the immuneACCESS table is reduced to in-frame sequences with V and J assigned. These tables do not hold every clone; where another copy was compared, an unresolved V gene accounts for under half, and the others remain unexplained. Here the sample has 45,000 to 60,000 clones; about 89% occur a single time. The ten most abundant clones make up roughly 6% of the sample. The specimen was peripheral blood. These TCRs come from a man between 65 and 85 years old with active COVID-19.

The chain is built from TRBV4-3 and TRBJ1-5; D gene ambiguous. CDR3 length equals 13 residues. In germline, CDR1 is LGHNA, CDR2 YSLEER. Trimming removed 1 base at V and 7 bases at J, with 8 bases between. CDR3: CASSQAMLQPQHF. The CDR3 DNA follows: TGCGCCAGCAGCCAAGCCATGTTGCAGCCCCAGCATTTT.

The chain carries TRBV3-1 (or the pseudogene TRBV3-2) and TRBJ1-2; perhaps TRBD1 as D (5 bases). Germline V gene data show CDR1 as LGHDT and CDR2 as YNNKEL (reference sequence). V dropped 3 bases and J dropped 2 bases, with 13 bases sitting between them. The CDR3 is 15 amino acids. The CDR3 loop reads CASSHQGISNYGYTF. The CDR3 coding sequence is TGTGCCAGCAGCCACCAGGGAATCTCCAACTATGGCTACACCTTC.

This chain uses TRBV27 with TRBJ2-1; 7 nucleotides line up with TRBD1. CDR1 and CDR2 from the germline V gene are MNHEY and SMNVEV (reference sequence). The CDR3 is 16 amino acids. J gave up 5 bases and V 4 bases, and 11 bases lay outside the gene matches. The DNA for the CDR3 is TGTGCCAGCAGTTCCACTCAGGGGGAGTTGGACAATGAGCAGTTCTTC. The encoded protein is CASSSTQGELDNEQFF.

The chain recombines TRBV7-6 with TRBJ2-1; TRBD2 matches at 15 bases. Trimming cost V 5 bases and J 3 bases; bases outside gene matches: 8. Germline assignment: CDR1 SGHVS and CDR2 FNYEAQ. This CDR3 contains 18 residues. CDR3 loop: CASSPGTSGGPYYNEQFF. The CDR3 nucleotides read TGTGCCAGCAGCCCTGGGACTAGCGGGGGGCCCTACTACAATGAGCAGTTCTTC.

Notes on this clone: The junction departs from germline at one end; a sequencing error may be responsible. The chain is built from TRBV6-2 or TRBV6-3 and TRBJ1-2, with unresolved D. The CDR3 totals 12 residues. Germline V gives CDR1 MNHEY, CDR2 SVGEGT. CDR3 residues: CASSQQNFGYTF. CDR3 sequence (DNA): TGTGCCAGCAGCCAACAGAACTTTGGCTACACCTTC.

V gene TRBV19 combines with J gene TRBJ1-3, with D possibly matching TRBD1 (6 bases). CDR1 and CDR2 from the germline V gene are LNHDA and SQIVND (reference sequence). The CDR3 loop spans 17 amino acids. V was cut by 4 bases and J by 4 bases, with 20 bases left in between. This CDR3 is CASSKTLDTDSGNTIYF. Here the CDR3 DNA reads TGTGCCAGTAGTAAAACTCTTGACACGGACAGCGGAAACACCATATATTTT.

In this sample, this clone turned up once. The chain joins TRBV27 to TRBJ2-7, with TRBD1 as a possible D gene (6 bases). This CDR3 is built from 14 residues. CDR1 is MNHEY, CDR2 SMNVEV, per germline (reference sequence). V lost 6 bases and J lost 0, with 12 bases in between. CDR3 in DNA: TGTGCCAGCAGACAGGGACCCAGCTCCTACGAGCAGTACTTC. It specifies CASRQGPSSYEQYF.

V gene TRBV19 combines with J gene TRBJ2-7, with TRBD1 matching 7 bases. CDR1 and CDR2 from the germline V gene are LNHDA and SQIVND (reference sequence). The CDR3 contains 15 residues. Trimming cost V 4 bases and J 1 base; bases outside gene matches: 7. CDR3 loop: CASSREYRGSYEQYF. Here the CDR3 DNA reads TGTGCCAGTAGTAGAGAGTACAGGGGTTCCTACGAGCAGTACTTC.

This chain links TRBV6-2 or TRBV6-3 with TRBJ2-2; D unresolved. The CDR3 is made up of 20 amino acids. With 1 base removed from V and 1 base from J, the gap between germline ends came to 22 bases. Germline CDR1 reads MNHEY; CDR2 reads SVGEGT. CDR3 protein: CASSYFVIPLTRLNTGELFF. CDR3 sequence (DNA): TGTGCCAGCAGTTACTTCGTCATTCCTTTAACTCGTTTGAACACCGGGGAGCTGTTTTTT.

The chain carries TRBV6-1 and TRBJ1-2; D is uncertain. Trimming removed 1 base from V and 3 bases from J, with 12 bases in between. Looked up from germline, CDR1 is MNHNS and CDR2 is SASEGT. The CDR3 covers 15 residues. CDR3 amino acids: CASSEGPGSHYGYTF. The CDR3 DNA sequence: TGTGCCAGCAGTGAAGGTCCGGGGTCACACTATGGCTACACCTTC.